The 5 T cell receptor beta chains below all came from one sample that was sequenced in a study of cytomegalovirus exposure and HLA in healthy donors. 13 Jbeta primers and 60 Vbeta primers were used for the PCR. Libraries were prepared by immunoSEQ multiplex PCR; TCRdb keeps only in-frame clonotypes and omits some of them. The sample lists roughly 100,000 clones; nearly 80% were seen once. Sequencing was carried out using PBMCs. All receptors come from a man in his 60s in good health and CMV-seropositive.

This chain's CDR3 is CASSRDPGGVQETQYF. CDR3 DNA sequence: TGCGCCAGCAGCCGAGACCCCGGAGGTGTCCAAGAGACCCAGTACTTC. The rearrangement joins TRBV4-1 to TRBJ2-5; TRBD2 is a possible D gene (5 bases). In germline, CDR1 is MGHRA, CDR2 YSYEKL. V was cut by 4 bases and J by 1 base, with 16 bases left in between. This CDR3 comprises 16 residues.

This clone showed up just a few times. The V gene is TRBV18, the J gene TRBJ1-6; 9 nucleotides match TRBD1. CDR3 size: 16 residues. V shed 0 bases and J 6 bases; nucleotides not matched to a gene: 3. Per germline, CDR1 KGHSH and CDR2 LQKENI. The CDR3 sequence is CASSPPGQGINSPLHF. CDR3 nucleotides: TGTGCCAGCTCACCACCGGGACAGGGTATTAATTCACCCCTCCACTTT.

The gene calls are TRBV7-2 and TRBJ2-7; 8 nucleotides line up with TRBD2. The CDR3 length is 14 residues. Looked up from germline, CDR1 is SGHTA and CDR2 is FQGNSA. Trimming cost V 6 bases and J 5 bases; bases outside gene matches: 9. CDR3 protein: CASRWSGGSDEQYF. The CDR3 DNA is TGTGCCAGCAGATGGAGCGGGGGTTCCGACGAGCAGTACTTC.

As DNA, the CDR3 is TGTGCCAGCAGCTCGGGACAGGGAGAGGACGAGCAGTACTTC. Protein sequence: CASSSGQGEDEQYF. The gene calls are TRBV9 and TRBJ2-7, with 9 bases identical to TRBD1. Germline V gene data show CDR1 as SGDLS and CDR2 as YYNGEE. V lost 4 bases and J lost 5; bases outside the gene matches: 7. The CDR3 covers 14 residues.

The chain has TRBV6-1 and TRBJ1-6; TRBD1 might be the D (5 bases). Trimming removed 7 bases at V and 8 bases at J, with 15 bases between. This CDR3 is 14 amino acids long. Germline V lookup: CDR1 MNHNS, CDR2 SASEGT. The CDR3 is CASIPRGGDSPLHF. The CDR3 DNA reads TGTGCCAGCATCCCCCGGGGAGGGGATTCACCCCTCCACTTT.